The 5 T cell receptor beta chains listed next were all sequenced from one sample in a study of T cell clones after liver transplantation. Method: immunoSEQ multiplex PCR; TCRdb's copy keeps in-frame clones and lacks some. The repertoire has under 55,000 clones, around 85% of them found once; the top ten carry around 14%. Specimen: CD8+ T cells from blood, collected 12 months after liver transplant. Receptors were obtained from a human patient who received a liver transplant. The T cells may come from the graft donor.

This rearrangement joins TRBV5-6 to TRBJ2-5; a weak D match, TRBD2 (7 bases). V dropped 6 bases and J dropped 3 bases, with 24 bases sitting between them. CDR3 size: 17 residues. The germline V gene has CDR1 SGHDT and CDR2 YYEEEE. The chain's CDR3 is CASKSQRGRGGKETQYF. CDR3 DNA sequence: TGTGCCAGCAAGAGTCAGAGGGGGAGGGGAGGAAAAGAGACCCAGTACTTC.

This rearrangement joins TRBV13 to TRBJ2-5, with 10 bases that match TRBD2. Germline V gene sequence: CDR1 PRHDT, CDR2 FYEKMQ (reference sequence). V was pared by 5 bases and J by 2 bases, with 5 bases of the junction left unmatched. CDR3 length: 15 residues. CDR3 sequence (DNA): TGTGCCAGCAGCCCGGGACTAGCGAGACAAGAGACCCAGTACTTC. Translating it yields CASSPGLARQETQYF.

The J gene is TRBJ2-1, the V gene TRBV15; 14 nucleotides align to TRBD2. The trim removed 2 bases at V and 10 bases at J, leaving 7 bases unmatched. Germline lookup yields CDR1 LNHNV and CDR2 YYDKDF (reference sequence). This CDR3 comprises 16 residues. The CDR3 loop reads CATSRPGLAGEGEQFF. CDR3 bases: TGTGCCACCAGCAGACCGGGACTAGCGGGAGAAGGCGAGCAGTTCTTC.

The chain is built from TRBV27 and TRBJ2-1, with 9 nucleotides matching TRBD2. V lost 6 bases to trimming and J lost 7 bases; unmatched junction nucleotides: 7. The CDR3 is 14 residues long. Germline values: CDR1 MNHEY, CDR2 SMNVEV (reference sequence). The CDR3: CASRLSGRRNEQFF. The CDR3 region has the DNA TGTGCCAGCAGGCTTAGCGGGAGACGGAATGAGCAGTTCTTC.

The rearrangement links TRBV5-8 to TRBJ2-3; 8 nucleotides match TRBD2. The CDR3 totals 17 residues. With 4 bases clipped from V and 0 bases from J, the junction kept 10 bases outside the gene matches. Germline CDR1 and CDR2: SGHTS and YDEGEE. The CDR3 region has the DNA TGTGCCAGCAGCCCCGCCAGCGGGAGTATGAGCACAGATACGCAGTATTTT. This sequence encodes CASSPASGSMSTDTQYF.